What follows are 21 T cell receptor beta chains derived from one specimen sequenced in a study of blood T cells in healthy people across ages. A second PCR of about 7 to 12 cycles used a sample-barcoded 5' primer and a J-beta primer mix. TCRdb ran MiXCR on the 5' RACE reads and lists one entry per CDR3 protein. The sample has 1.5 million to 2 million distinct CDR3 sequences; approximately 50% are singletons. The sequenced sample was blood. These TCRs come from a woman aged 40-49 years in good health.

This clonotype has just a few counts. The gene calls are TRBV13 and TRBJ2-5, with 10 bases identical to TRBD1. Germline CDR1 and CDR2: PRHDT and FYEKMQ (reference sequence). CDR3 size: 16 residues. The ends lost 4 bases at V and 3 bases at J; junction bases unmatched: 8. The DNA of the CDR3 is TGTGCCAGCAGCTCAGAACCGGGACAGGGGAAAGAGACCCAGTACTTC. It is translated as CASSSEPGQGKETQYF. The full variable domain, with the rest looked up from reference TRBV13 and TRBJ2-5, is AAGVIQSPRHLIKEKRETATLKCYPIPRHDTVYWYQQGPGQDPQFLISFYEKMQSDKGSIPDRFSAQQFSDYHSELNMSSLELGDSALYFCASSSEPGQGKETQYFGPGTRLLVL.

This clonotype was seen repeatedly, ten times or more. One end of the junction fails to match germline, which may point to a read error. The CDR3 loop is CASSLDGRDTQYF. The CDR3 region has the DNA TGTGCCAGCAGCTTAGACGGTAGAGATACGCAGTATTTT. The gene calls are TRBV5-1 and TRBJ2-3; D is ambiguous. Germline V gene sequence: CDR1 SGHRS, CDR2 YFSETQ. This CDR3 has 13 residues.

This chain uses TRBV5-1 with TRBJ1-6, with D tentatively TRBD1 (5 bases). V was trimmed by 4 bases and J by 8 bases, leaving 22 bases between them. The CDR3 is 17 amino acids. Germline-derived CDR1 and CDR2 are SGHRS and YFSETQ. The CDR3 sequence: CASSPGGRQFPDSPLHF. DNA for the CDR3: TGCGCCAGCAGCCCGGGGGGGAGACAGTTCCCGGATTCACCCCTCCACTTT.

This clonotype was observed once. V and J are TRBV14 and TRBJ2-1; D is possibly TRBD2 (5 bases). The CDR3 covers 12 residues. The V end lost 4 bases, the J end lost 13 bases, and 14 bases lay between the germline ends. Germline CDR1 reads SGHDN; CDR2 reads FVKESK. Written as DNA, the CDR3 is TGTGCCAGCAGCCGGATAAGGGAGACCCAGTTCTTC. Its protein product is CASSRIRETQFF.

The gene calls are TRBV5-6 and TRBJ1-4; D uncertain. Germline V CDR1 and CDR2: SGHDT, YYEEEE. Trimming left V 4 bases short and J 3 bases short, with 10 bases between. The CDR3 is 14 residues long. The DNA for the CDR3 is TGTGCCAGCAGCACACTTGGGGCTAATGAAAAACTGTTTTTT. Translating gives CASSTLGANEKLFF.

The chain carries TRBV29-1 and TRBJ2-1; D is undetermined. The germline gives CDR1 SQVTM, CDR2 ANQGSEA. The germline V and J ends were trimmed by 4 bases and 11 bases, with 9 bases remaining between them. The CDR3 consists of 10 residues. CDR3 DNA sequence: TGCAGCGTTGGGATCGGGCAGCAGTTCTTC. Protein sequence: CSVGIGQQFF.

V gene TRBV4-3 combines with J gene TRBJ2-4; D uncertain. The J call is in doubt because the DNA end fits TRBJ2-5 better. There are 15 residues in the CDR3. CDR1 and CDR2 (germline): LGHNA, YSLEER. The CDR3 region has the DNA TGCGCCAGCAGCCAAGGGCAGAGTCTTCAAGAGACCCAGTACTTC. It is translated as CASSQGQSLQETQYF.

This clonotype was recorded a few times. The chain combines TRBV7-3 with TRBJ2-5; no clear D. Per germline, CDR1 SGHTA and CDR2 FQGTGA. This CDR3 is 14 amino acids long. V lost 5 bases and J lost 3, with 13 bases in between. CDR3 amino acids: CASSPSPLKETQYF. CDR3 DNA: TGTGCCAGCAGCCCCAGCCCCCTAAAAGAGACCCAGTACTTC.

This clonotype turned up a few times. V is TRBV5-1 and J is TRBJ1-2; no definite D call. With 0 bases removed from V and 7 bases from J, the gap between germline ends came to 16 bases. CDR3 length equals 15 residues. The germline CDR1 and CDR2 sequences are SGHRS and YFSETQ. The CDR3 sequence is CASSLGWTETSGYTF. CDR3 DNA: TGCGCCAGCAGCTTGGGATGGACGGAAACTAGTGGCTACACCTTC.

For this clonotype: One junction end disagrees with the germline gene, perhaps due to a read error. The rearrangement joins TRBV4-3 to TRBJ2-1, with a weak D call TRBD2 (5 bases). The CDR3 contains 15 residues. Germline V gene sequence: CDR1 LGHNA, CDR2 YSLEER. The CDR3 DNA reads as TGCACCAGCAGCCAAGATACGTCGGGGTCCAATGAGCAGTTCTTC. It is translated as CTSSQDTSGSNEQFF.

V gene TRBV29-1 combines with J gene TRBJ2-3; 10 nucleotides agree with TRBD2. This CDR3 contains 14 residues. V was clipped by 7 bases and J by 5 bases; unmatched bases: 9. Germline values: CDR1 SQVTM, CDR2 ANQGSEA. CDR3 nucleotides: TGCAGCGCCTCAGCGGGAGGGCCGGGAGATACGCAGTATTTT. It codes for CSASAGGPGDTQYF.

The chain is built from TRBV6-5 and TRBJ2-7; D is uncertain. CDR1 MNHEY and CDR2 SVGAGI come from the germline V gene. This CDR3 has 15 residues. Trimming removed 2 bases at V and 1 base at J, with 12 bases between. The CDR3 bases are TGTGCCAGCAGTTACGACCCCGGACGGTCCTACGAGCAGTACTTC. This translates into CASSYDPGRSYEQYF.

CDR3 nucleotides: TGTGCCAGCAGCATAAATACCGGGACAGGGGGAAAGGGCTACACCTTC. It is translated as CASSINTGTGGKGYTF. This sequence joins TRBV7-2 and TRBJ1-2; 11 bases fit TRBD1. Losses at the gene ends were 5 bases for V and 8 bases for J; bases not matched to a gene: 13. The CDR3 is 16 amino acids. CDR1 and CDR2 (germline): SGHTA, FQGNSA.

This clonotype showed up just a few times. This chain joins TRBV29-1 and TRBJ2-7; 12 nucleotides agree with TRBD2. Germline CDR1 SQVTM, CDR2 ANQGSEA. The ends lost 6 bases at V and 0 bases at J; junction bases unmatched: 9. CDR3 size: 16 residues. This CDR3 is CSVAKTSGGSSYEQYF. The CDR3 DNA reads TGCAGCGTCGCGAAGACTAGCGGGGGCAGCTCCTACGAGCAGTACTTC.

This chain connects TRBV20-1 to TRBJ2-5; D remains ambiguous. The CDR3 extends over 13 amino acids. Germline V CDR1 and CDR2: DFQATT, SNEGSKA (reference sequence). V was clipped by 3 bases and J by 4 bases, with 12 bases between them. For the CDR3, the DNA is TGCAGTGCTAGGAGCTGGCCCGGAGAGACCCAGTACTTC. Protein product: CSARSWPGETQYF.

The genes are TRBV20-1 and TRBJ2-4; D gene unclear. The CDR3 sequence is 11 residues long. Trimming removed 3 bases at V and 8 bases at J, with 8 bases between. Germline-derived CDR1 and CDR2 are DFQATT and SNEGSKA (reference sequence). The DNA for the CDR3 is TGCAGTGCTAGTCGAGACGACATTCAGTACTTC. Encoded protein: CSASRDDIQYF.

V usage is TRBV7-2 and J usage is TRBJ2-4; 7 bases match TRBD1. The CDR3 has 15 residues. The germline CDR1 and CDR2 sequences are SGHTA and FQGNSA. J was trimmed by 6 bases and V by 1 base; bases with no gene match: 6. CDR3 sequence (DNA): TGTGCCAGCAGCTTAGAACAGGGGTTATCAAACATTCAGTACTTC. Translating it yields CASSLEQGLSNIQYF.

This clonotype has only a few counts. V gene TRBV18 combines with J gene TRBJ2-5; 9 positions agree with TRBD1. CDR3 length: 14 amino acids. Germline V gene sequence: CDR1 KGHSH, CDR2 LQKENI. J was trimmed by 4 bases and V by 3 bases; bases with no gene match: 3. For the CDR3, the DNA is TGTGCCAGCTCACCCACAGGGGGCTCAGAGACCCAGTACTTC. This translates into CASSPTGGSETQYF.

This chain links TRBV9 with TRBJ2-3; D gene uncertain. The CDR3 consists of 14 residues. The V end lost 0 bases, the J end lost 2 bases, and 7 bases lay between the germline ends. Germline loops: CDR1 SGDLS, CDR2 YYNGEE. The CDR3 coding sequence is TGTGCCAGCAGCGTAGAATCTTACACAGATACGCAGTATTTT. This sequence encodes CASSVESYTDTQYF. Supplemented by reference TRBV9 and TRBJ2-3, the full variable domain reads DSGVTQTPKHLITATGQRVTLRCSPRSGDLSVYWYQQSLDQGLQFLIQYYNGEERAKGNILERFSAQQFPDLHSELNLSSLELGDSALYFCASSVESYTDTQYFGPGTRLTVL.

The chain carries TRBV7-2 and TRBJ2-5; no clear D. V lost 5 bases to trimming and J lost 11 bases, with 12 bases between them. Germline V gives CDR1 SGHTA, CDR2 FQGNSA. The CDR3 spans 11 residues. The CDR3 nucleotides are TGTGCCAGCAGCCCCCAATTTGAGCAGTACTTC. Residues: CASSPQFEQYF.

This chain joins TRBV18 and TRBJ2-5; 12 bases are a match to TRBD1. Near its end, the DNA agrees better with TRBJ2-4, so the J call may be wrong. Germline V lookup: CDR1 KGHSH, CDR2 LQKENI. This CDR3 has 19 residues. The CDR3 loop is CASSPPVGQGALVKNIQYF. The CDR3 DNA is TGTGCCAGCTCACCTCCGGTGGGACAGGGGGCGTTGGTCAAAAACATTCAGTACTTC.